The present T cell receptor (beta chain) was sequenced within a study of a mutant IDH1 vaccine in newly diagnosed glioma. Study-level background: Males made up about 62% and females roughly 40% of treated patients, whose mean age was approximately 40 years.

Libraries were prepared by immunoSEQ multiplex PCR; TCRdb keeps only in-frame clonotypes and omits some of them. The sample lists fewer than 65,000 clones; approximately 82% were seen once. The CDR3 consists of 16 residues. The germline CDR1 and CDR2 sequences are SEHNR and FQNEAQ (reference sequence). V lost 0 bases and J lost 3, with 14 bases in between. This clone was detected a few times. Its antigen is as yet unknown. The time point was: week 5, during vaccination. Alongside topical imiquimod, each dose of vaccine comprised 300 ug of mutant IDH1 20-mer peptide. Each donor presented with a new WHO grade 3 or 4 astrocytoma that tested IDH1-mutant and showed ATRX loss.

The clonotype comes from a man between 25 and 39 years old with glioma. The sample in question was PBMCs, obtained from a glioma patient whose treatment included an IDH1 peptide vaccine. The chain links TRBV7-9 to TRBJ1-1, with D possibly TRBD1 on 5 matching bases. In DNA form, the CDR3 reads TGTGCCAGCAGCTTAGCGCGACTTGTGGGGGACACTGAAGCTTTCTTT. Residues: CASSLARLVGDTEAFF.